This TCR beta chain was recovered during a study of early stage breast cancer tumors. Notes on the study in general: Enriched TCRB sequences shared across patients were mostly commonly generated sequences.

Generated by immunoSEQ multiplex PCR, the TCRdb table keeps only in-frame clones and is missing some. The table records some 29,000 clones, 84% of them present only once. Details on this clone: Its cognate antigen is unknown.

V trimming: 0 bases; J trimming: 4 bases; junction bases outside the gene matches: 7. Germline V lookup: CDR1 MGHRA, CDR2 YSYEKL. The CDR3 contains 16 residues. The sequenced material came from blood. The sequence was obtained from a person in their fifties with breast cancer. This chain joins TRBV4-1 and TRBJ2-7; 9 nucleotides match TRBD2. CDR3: CASSQDLSSGGYEQYF. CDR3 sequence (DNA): TGCGCCAGCAGCCAAGACCTGAGTAGCGGGGGTTACGAGCAGTACTTC.